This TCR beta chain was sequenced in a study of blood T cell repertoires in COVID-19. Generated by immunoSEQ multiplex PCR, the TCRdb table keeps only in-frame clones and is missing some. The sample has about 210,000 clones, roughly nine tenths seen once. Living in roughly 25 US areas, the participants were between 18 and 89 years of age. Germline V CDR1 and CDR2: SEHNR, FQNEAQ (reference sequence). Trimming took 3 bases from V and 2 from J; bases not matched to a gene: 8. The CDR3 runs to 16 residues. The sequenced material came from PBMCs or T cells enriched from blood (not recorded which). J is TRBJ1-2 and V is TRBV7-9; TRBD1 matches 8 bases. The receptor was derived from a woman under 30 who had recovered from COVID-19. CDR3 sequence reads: CASSFYGGDRNYGYTF. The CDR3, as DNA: TGTGCCAGCAGCTTCTATGGTGGGGACAGGAACTATGGCTACACCTTC. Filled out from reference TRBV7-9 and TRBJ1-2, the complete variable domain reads DTGVSQNPRHKITKRGQNVTFRCDPISEHNRLYWYRQTLGQGPEFLTYFQNEAQLEKSRLLSDRFSAERPKGSFSTLEIQRTEQGDSAMYLCASSFYGGDRNYGYTFGSGTRLTVV.